The 14 T cell receptor beta chains listed next were all sequenced from one sample in a study of blood T cell repertoires in COVID-19. The method was immunoSEQ multiplex PCR; TCRdb's version includes in-frame clones alone and lacks a portion of them. The data contain about 360,000 clones, 65% to 90% of them singletons. Sequenced input: peripheral blood. These receptors were collected from a woman between 55 and 75 years old with COVID-19, enrolled during active disease.

The chain carries TRBV18 and TRBJ2-3; possible D gene TRBD2, 5 bases. This CDR3 has 15 residues. Germline V gene data show CDR1 as KGHSH and CDR2 as LQKENI. Trimming took off 3 bases at V and 2 bases at J, with 12 bases between the two ends. CDR3: CASSPTSGNTDTQYF. CDR3 nucleotides: TGTGCCAGCTCACCCACATCCGGGAACACAGATACGCAGTATTTT.

V gene TRBV5-6 combines with J gene TRBJ1-1; D not certain. The germline V gene encodes CDR1 SGHDT and CDR2 YYEEEE. V dropped 6 bases and J dropped 3 bases, with 18 bases sitting between them. The CDR3 covers 15 residues. This chain's CDR3 is CASNSNGVYDTEAFF. In DNA, the CDR3 is TGTGCCAGCAACTCCAACGGGGTTTATGACACTGAAGCTTTCTTT.

This sequence joins TRBV20-1 and TRBJ1-1; unclear D gene. Trimming shortened V by 5 bases and J by 10 bases, and 14 bases separated the two germline ends. Per germline, CDR1 DFQATT and CDR2 SNEGSKA (reference sequence). The CDR3 consists of 11 residues. DNA for the CDR3: TGCAGTGCTTTTACAGAAGGTCGAGCTTTCTTT. This translates into CSAFTEGRAFF.

The chain links TRBV9 to TRBJ2-5; 10 nucleotides agree with TRBD2. V trimming: 0 bases; J trimming: 4 bases; junction bases outside the gene matches: 6. Per the germline V gene, CDR1 is SGDLS and CDR2 is YYNGEE. The CDR3 consists of 16 residues. The CDR3 region has the DNA TGTGCCAGCAGCGTAGGTTTAGCGGGGGGCCGAGAGACCCAGTACTTC. Translated, it gives CASSVGLAGGRETQYF.

This clone was detected once. The CDR3 loop reads CAIRGQGDSPLHF. The CDR3 nucleotides are TGTGCCATCAGGGGACAGGGGGATTCACCCCTCCACTTT. The chain recombines TRBV10-3 with TRBJ1-6, with 11 bases aligning to TRBD1. From germline, CDR1 is ENHRY and CDR2 SYGVKD. CDR3 length: 13 amino acids. J gave up 8 bases and V 6 bases, and 0 bases lay outside the gene matches.

The rearrangement links TRBV7-2 to TRBJ2-3; 10 nucleotides align to TRBD1. This CDR3 has 15 amino acids. The trim removed 5 bases at V and 6 bases at J, leaving 8 bases unmatched. From germline, CDR1 is SGHTA and CDR2 FQGNSA. The DNA of the CDR3 is TGTGCCAGCAGCGTGGGACAGGGGAGAAGTGATACGCAGTATTTT. Protein sequence: CASSVGQGRSDTQYF. Complete variable domain (other parts from reference TRBV7-2 and TRBJ2-3): GAGVSQSPSNKVTEKGKDVELRCDPISGHTALYWYRQSLGQGLEFLIYFQGNSAPDKSGLPSDRFSAERTGGSVSTLTIQRTQQEDSAVYLCASSVGQGRSDTQYFGPGTRLTVL.

The J gene is TRBJ2-5, the V gene TRBV14; TRBD2 aligns across 10 bases. The CDR3 totals 16 residues. Germline CDR1 reads SGHDN; CDR2 reads FVKESK. V shed 0 bases and J 5 bases; nucleotides not matched to a gene: 6. The CDR3 nucleotides read TGTGCCAGCAGCCAAGATTCAGCGGGGGGGCGCGAGACCCAGTACTTC. Translating gives CASSQDSAGGRETQYF.

V is TRBV3-1 (or the pseudogene TRBV3-2) and J is TRBJ1-5; a possible D gene is TRBD1 (5 bases). CDR3 size: 14 residues. V lost 3 bases and J 4 bases, leaving 10 bases between the germline ends. The germline V gene encodes CDR1 LGHDT and CDR2 YNNKEL (reference sequence). Here the CDR3 reads CASSHREGNQPQHF. CDR3 sequence (DNA): TGTGCCAGCAGCCACAGGGAAGGAAATCAGCCCCAGCATTTT.

The rearrangement uses TRBV5-1 and TRBJ2-5; weak D call: TRBD1 (6 bases). The CDR3 contains 15 residues. Germline lookup yields CDR1 SGHRS and CDR2 YFSETQ. V was trimmed by 1 base and J by 2 bases, leaving 12 bases between them. The CDR3 is CASSLSGRGQETQYF. The CDR3 bases are TGCGCCAGCAGCTTGAGTGGCAGGGGACAAGAGACCCAGTACTTC.

V and J are TRBV27 and TRBJ2-5; TRBD1 matches 11 bases. From germline, CDR1 is MNHEY and CDR2 SMNVEV (reference sequence). The V segment lost 3 bases and the J segment 2 bases; nucleotides outside the gene matches: 5. The CDR3 is made up of 16 amino acids. The DNA of the CDR3 is TGTGCCAGCAGTTTGGGGACAGGGGGATGGCAAGAGACCCAGTACTTC. This translates into CASSLGTGGWQETQYF.

The chain uses TRBV27 and TRBJ2-1; D uncertain. Between the trimmed V and J ends, which lost 4 bases and 3 bases, there was a span of 4 bases. Looked up from germline, CDR1 is MNHEY and CDR2 is SMNVEV (reference sequence). This CDR3 has 12 amino acids. The CDR3 sequence: CASSSDYNEQFF. CDR3 sequence (DNA): TGTGCCAGCAGTTCAGACTACAATGAGCAGTTCTTC.

The chain employs TRBV7-2 and TRBJ1-5; TRBD1 matches 8 bases. Per germline, CDR1 SGHTA and CDR2 FQGNSA. The ends lost 5 bases at V and 3 bases at J; junction bases unmatched: 6. CDR3 length: 15 residues. Written as DNA, the CDR3 is TGTGCCAGCAGCCCAGGGGGCCAGCCCAATCAGCCCCAGCATTTT. Its protein is CASSPGGQPNQPQHF.

V and J are TRBV27 and TRBJ1-2; 8 positions agree with TRBD1. CDR3 length: 15 residues. CDR1 and CDR2 (germline): MNHEY, SMNVEV (reference sequence). The junction had 5 bases not matched to a gene; V was cut back by 5 bases and J by 0 bases. The CDR3 DNA is TGTGCCAGCAGTGATCCGGGACAGGCTAACTATGGCTACACCTTC. It specifies CASSDPGQANYGYTF.

This chain joins TRBV11-2 and TRBJ2-5; 8 bases fit TRBD1. Germline lookup yields CDR1 SGHAT and CDR2 FQNNGV. The CDR3 covers 15 residues. The J segment lost 5 bases and the V segment lost 0 bases, leaving 5 bases of the junction unmatched. Here the CDR3 DNA reads TGTGCCAGCAGCTTAGACCAGGGGGCGCCGGAGACCCAGTACTTC. Amino acids: CASSLDQGAPETQYF.